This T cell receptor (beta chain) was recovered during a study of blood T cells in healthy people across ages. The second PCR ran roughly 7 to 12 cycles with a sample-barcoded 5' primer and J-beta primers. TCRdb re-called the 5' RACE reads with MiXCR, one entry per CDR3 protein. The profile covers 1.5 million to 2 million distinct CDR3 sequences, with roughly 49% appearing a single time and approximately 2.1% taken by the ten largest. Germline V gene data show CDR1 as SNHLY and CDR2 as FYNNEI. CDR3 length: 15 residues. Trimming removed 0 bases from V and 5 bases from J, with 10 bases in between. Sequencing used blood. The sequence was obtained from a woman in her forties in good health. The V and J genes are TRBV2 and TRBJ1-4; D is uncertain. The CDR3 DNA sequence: TGTGCCAGCAGTGAAGCAAGCACAGACAATGAAAAACTGTTTTTT. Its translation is CASSEASTDNEKLFF. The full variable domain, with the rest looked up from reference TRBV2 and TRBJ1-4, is EPEVTQTPSHQVTQMGQEVILRCVPISNHLYFYWYRQILGQKVEFLVSFYNNEISEKSEIFDDQFSVERPDGSNFTLKIRSTKLEDSAMYFCASSEASTDNEKLFFGSGTQLSVL.